The 29 T cell receptor beta chains below were found in one sample sequenced in a study of blood T cell repertoires in COVID-19. Sequenced by immunoSEQ multiplex PCR; TCRdb stores in-frame clones only, minus some. The sample yields approximately 350,000 clones, around nine tenths seen once. Sequences were obtained from peripheral blood. The receptors stem from a woman aged 70 to 79 with COVID-19, enrolled during active disease.

This chain joins TRBV29-1 and TRBJ2-2, with D tentatively TRBD2 (6 bases). V was shortened by 7 bases and J by 0 bases, with 9 bases between the two germline ends. This CDR3 is built from 13 residues. Germline V gives CDR1 SQVTM, CDR2 ANQGSEA. The CDR3 DNA is TGCAGCGGAGGGAGGACGAACACCGGGGAGCTGTTTTTT. Its protein is CSGGRTNTGELFF.

The rearrangement uses TRBV12-3 or TRBV12-4 and TRBJ2-1; D unclear. The V end lost 4 bases, the J end lost 7 bases, and 11 bases lay between the germline ends. The CDR3 contains 13 residues. The CDR3 DNA sequence: TGTGCCAGCAGTTCCGCTCCCCTAAATGAGCAGTTCTTC. As protein: CASSSAPLNEQFF.

This sequence joins TRBV9 and TRBJ2-7; a weak D match, TRBD2 (6 bases). Germline lookup yields CDR1 SGDLS and CDR2 YYNGEE. The V and J ends lost 1 base and 2 bases respectively, with 13 bases between them. The CDR3 consists of 15 residues. CDR3 sequence (DNA): TGTGCCAGCAGCGTATACGGGACTGGCCCCTACGAGCAGTACTTC. Its protein product is CASSVYGTGPYEQYF.

This chain links TRBV19 with TRBJ1-6, with 9 bases identical to TRBD1. Germline values: CDR1 LNHDA, CDR2 SQIVND (reference sequence). The V segment lost 5 bases and the J segment 8 bases; nucleotides outside the gene matches: 10. CDR3 length: 16 residues. The CDR3 loop reads CASSPRDRARDSPLHF. As DNA, the CDR3 is TGTGCCAGTAGTCCCAGGGACAGGGCTCGAGATTCACCCCTCCACTTT.

The chain couples TRBV3-1 (or the pseudogene TRBV3-2) to TRBJ2-5; TRBD2 aligns across 12 bases. The junction had 8 bases not matched to a gene; V was cut back by 4 bases and J by 5 bases. The germline CDR1 and CDR2 sequences are LGHDT and YNNKEL (reference sequence). This CDR3 spans 16 amino acids. DNA for the CDR3: TGTGCCAGCAGCCCCTCTAGCGGGGGGGCTTTCGAGACCCAGTACTTC. Translating it yields CASSPSSGGAFETQYF.

The chain uses TRBV29-1 and TRBJ2-3, with 7 bases matching TRBD2. Germline CDR1 reads SQVTM; CDR2 reads ANQGSEA. The ends lost 7 bases at V and 2 bases at J; junction bases unmatched: 12. The CDR3 has 15 amino acids. The CDR3 reads CSAGRGTTSTDTQYF. The DNA for the CDR3 is TGCAGCGCAGGTCGGGGGACTACCTCCACAGATACGCAGTATTTT.

This clone was recorded only once. The gene calls are TRBV6-2 or TRBV6-3 and TRBJ1-2; 7 bases match TRBD1. Trimming at V came to 5 bases and at J to 4 bases, leaving 10 bases not matched to a gene. Germline V gives CDR1 MNHEY, CDR2 SVGEGT. The CDR3 consists of 15 residues. The CDR3 DNA reads as TGTGCCAGCAGTGACGGCCCGGGACAGCTCTATGGCTACACCTTC. This translates into CASSDGPGQLYGYTF.

This clone was seen a handful of times. V and J are TRBV7-9 and TRBJ2-7; either TRBD1 or TRBD2 may fit D (5 bases each). Trimming pared 5 bases from V and 3 bases from J, leaving 11 bases between. The CDR3 length is 13 residues. Germline CDR1 is SEHNR and CDR2 is FQNEAQ (reference sequence). Here the CDR3 DNA reads TGTGCCAGCAGCAAAGGGGAGCACTACGAGCAGTACTTC. Amino acids: CASSKGEHYEQYF.

There are a few counts of this clone. This rearrangement joins TRBV7-3 to TRBJ2-4, with D unclear. The CDR3 consists of 16 residues. V was cut by 2 bases and J by 0 bases, with 11 bases left in between. Germline V gives CDR1 SGHTA, CDR2 FQGTGA. The CDR3 sequence: CASSLLSRLAKNIQYF. The CDR3 DNA reads TGTGCCAGCAGCTTACTTAGCCGACTAGCCAAAAACATTCAGTACTTC.

The chain recombines TRBV27 with TRBJ1-6; TRBD1 agrees at 7 bases. The V segment lost 2 bases and the J segment 7 bases; nucleotides outside the gene matches: 5. The CDR3 is 15 amino acids. Germline V gene sequence: CDR1 MNHEY, CDR2 SMNVEV (reference sequence). The CDR3 DNA sequence: TGTGCCAGCAGTTTAAAGGGGGGACAGAATTCACCCCTCCACTTT. As protein: CASSLKGGQNSPLHF.

For the CDR3, the DNA is TGTGCCAGCAGCTTGGGAAGGCAGGCCTATGGCTACACCTTC. Its protein product is CASSLGRQAYGYTF. The rearrangement joins TRBV5-6 to TRBJ1-2, with D hard to call. There are 14 residues in the CDR3. Trimming took off 0 bases at V and 4 bases at J, with 10 bases between the two ends. CDR1 SGHDT and CDR2 YYEEEE come from the germline V gene.

The chain uses TRBV28 and TRBJ1-1, with D perhaps matching TRBD1 (6 bases). Per germline, CDR1 MDHEN and CDR2 SYDVKM. The CDR3 length is 14 residues. The V end was cut by 5 bases, the J end by 0 bases, with 10 bases between. The CDR3 sequence is CASSTDRMNTEAFF. The CDR3 nucleotides are TGTGCCAGCAGTACCGACAGGATGAACACTGAAGCTTTCTTT.

The V and J genes are TRBV5-1 and TRBJ2-5; possible D gene TRBD2, 6 bases. CDR1 is SGHRS, CDR2 YFSETQ, per germline. The length of the CDR3 is 15 residues. V was trimmed by 4 bases and J by 4 bases, leaving 17 bases between them. CDR3 residues: CASSGWTGRGETQYF. The CDR3, as DNA: TGCGCCAGCAGCGGATGGACCGGGAGAGGAGAGACCCAGTACTTC. Full variable domain (remainder filled in from reference TRBV5-1 and TRBJ2-5): KAGVTQTPRYLIKTRGQQVTLSCSPISGHRSVSWYQQTPGQGLQFLFEYFSETQRNKGNFPGRFSGRQFSNSRSEMNVSTLELGDSALYLCASSGWTGRGETQYFGPGTRLLVL.

The chain couples TRBV5-6 to TRBJ1-4; TRBD1 agrees at 10 bases. Germline CDR1 and CDR2: SGHDT and YYEEEE. The V gene end was trimmed by 4 bases and the J gene end by 8 bases; junction bases not matched to a gene: 8. This CDR3 spans 15 amino acids. This CDR3 is CASSRLDRGQEKLFF. Here the CDR3 DNA reads TGTGCCAGCAGCCGACTCGACAGGGGGCAAGAAAAACTGTTTTTT.

This clone was seen just once. J is TRBJ1-2 and V is TRBV29-1, with TRBD1 matching over 8 bases. Germline values: CDR1 SQVTM, CDR2 ANQGSEA. Trimming cost V 5 bases and J 4 bases; bases outside gene matches: 6. CDR3 length: 13 amino acids. The CDR3 nucleotides are TGCAGCGTTCAGACAGGGGCCCTCTATGGCTACACCTTC. Protein sequence: CSVQTGALYGYTF.

V usage is TRBV10-2 and J usage is TRBJ1-1; D is unresolved. CDR3 length: 12 amino acids. Germline CDR1 is WSHSY and CDR2 is SAAADI. V dropped 4 bases and J dropped 5 bases, with 8 bases sitting between them. For the CDR3, the DNA is TGCGCCAGCAGTGTAGACGGGACTGAAGCTTTCTTT. It is translated as CASSVDGTEAFF.

The chain links TRBV11-2 to TRBJ1-1; 8 bases are a match to TRBD1. CDR1 SGHAT and CDR2 FQNNGV come from the germline V gene. The V and J ends lost 1 base and 4 bases, in that order; junction bases with no gene match: 2. CDR3 length: 14 residues. Here the CDR3 reads CASSLVGQGTEAFF. Here the CDR3 DNA reads TGTGCCAGCAGCTTAGTAGGACAGGGCACTGAAGCTTTCTTT.

Comments on this clone: Other DNA sequences of this sample code for an identical CDR3. The chain employs TRBV9 and TRBJ1-6; D not resolved. The CDR3 consists of 14 residues. V lost 0 bases to trimming and J lost 4 bases, with 5 bases between them. The germline V gene has CDR1 SGDLS and CDR2 YYNGEE. The CDR3 DNA follows: TGTGCCAGCAGCGTAGACAGTTATAATTCACCCCTCCACTTT. Protein: CASSVDSYNSPLHF.

Here the CDR3 reads CAISGAKTEAFF. Here the CDR3 DNA reads TGTGCCATCAGCGGAGCCAAGACTGAAGCTTTCTTT. This chain uses TRBV10-3 with TRBJ1-1; no clear D. The CDR3 loop spans 12 amino acids. The germline V gene encodes CDR1 ENHRY and CDR2 SYGVKD. The V end lost 6 bases, the J end lost 5 bases, and 10 bases lay between the germline ends.

This rearrangement joins TRBV5-1 to TRBJ2-7; 9 bases match TRBD1. V shed 4 bases, J shed 6 bases, and the junction held 8 bases outside the gene matches. The germline V gene encodes CDR1 SGHRS and CDR2 YFSETQ. The CDR3 sequence is 14 residues long. CDR3 nucleotides: TGCGCCAGCAGCGAGGGACAGGGATTTGTCGAGCAGTACTTC. Amino acid sequence: CASSEGQGFVEQYF.

The chain links TRBV9 to TRBJ2-1; weak D call: TRBD2 (6 bases). Germline lookup yields CDR1 SGDLS and CDR2 YYNGEE. Deletions cut 0 bases from V and 7 bases from J, with 14 bases between. This CDR3 has 15 residues. The CDR3 nucleotides are TGTGCCAGCAGCGTAGATCAGGGACTGAGGAATGAGCAGTTCTTC. Translation gives CASSVDQGLRNEQFF.

The chain links TRBV21-1 to TRBJ1-4; TRBD1 reflects the table's D call only, with no check against the DNA. TRBV21-1 is listed as a pseudogene. The CDR3 spans 16 residues. CDR3 sequence reads: CASSKFGQISNEKLFF. CDR3 DNA sequence: TGTGCCAGCAGCAAATTTGGTCAGATATCAAATGAAAAACTGTTTTTT.

Here the CDR3 reads CASSLDVAGGRDTQYF. CDR3 nucleotide sequence: TGCGCCAGCAGCCTGGACGTAGCGGGGGGGCGAGATACGCAGTATTTT. This rearrangement joins TRBV5-1 to TRBJ2-3; 11 bases align to TRBD2. Germline V gives CDR1 SGHRS, CDR2 YFSETQ. The V segment lost 4 bases and the J segment 5 bases; nucleotides outside the gene matches: 9. This CDR3 has 16 amino acids. The full variable domain, in which reference TRBV5-1 and TRBJ2-3 provide the parts outside the CDR3, is KAGVTQTPRYLIKTRGQQVTLSCSPISGHRSVSWYQQTPGQGLQFLFEYFSETQRNKGNFPGRFSGRQFSNSRSEMNVSTLELGDSALYLCASSLDVAGGRDTQYFGPGTRLTVL.

The genes are TRBV9 and TRBJ2-1; 10 nucleotides align to TRBD2. The J segment lost 2 bases and the V segment lost 4 bases, leaving 3 bases of the junction unmatched. CDR1 is SGDLS, CDR2 YYNGEE, per germline. The CDR3 is made up of 15 amino acids. The CDR3 sequence is CASSLAGVTYNEQFF. CDR3 bases: TGTGCCAGCAGCCTAGCGGGGGTCACCTACAATGAGCAGTTCTTC.

The chain joins TRBV7-2 to TRBJ1-3, with a tentative D call TRBD1 (6 bases). CDR3 length: 14 residues. V lost 2 bases and J lost 4, with 9 bases in between. CDR1 and CDR2 from the germline V gene are SGHTA and FQGNSA. The CDR3 protein is CASSLMGAGNTIYF. The CDR3, as DNA: TGTGCCAGCAGCTTAATGGGGGCCGGAAACACCATATATTTT.

V usage is TRBV9 and J usage is TRBJ2-7, with 7 nucleotides matching TRBD1. Germline lookup yields CDR1 SGDLS and CDR2 YYNGEE. The CDR3 sequence is 12 residues long. V lost 2 bases and J lost 7; bases outside the gene matches: 3. CDR3 amino acids: CASSVTGVEQYF. CDR3 DNA: TGTGCCAGCAGCGTTACAGGGGTTGAGCAGTACTTC.

The rearrangement joins TRBV28 to TRBJ2-1; 7 nucleotides match TRBD1. The CDR3 loop spans 16 amino acids. V was pared by 5 bases and J by 2 bases, with 9 bases of the junction left unmatched. CDR1 is MDHEN and CDR2 is SYDVKM in the germline V gene. The CDR3 is CASSTLQGLAYNEQFF. The CDR3 DNA follows: TGTGCCAGCAGTACCTTACAGGGGTTGGCCTACAATGAGCAGTTCTTC.

This sequence joins TRBV24-1 and TRBJ2-1, with D tentatively TRBD2 (6 bases). This CDR3 has 14 amino acids. V dropped 4 bases and J dropped 7 bases, with 13 bases sitting between them. Looked up from germline, CDR1 is KGHDR and CDR2 is SFDVKD. The CDR3 region is CATSDTRGLNEQFF. CDR3 DNA sequence: TGTGCCACCAGTGACACACGGGGACTTAATGAGCAGTTCTTC.

The V call is TRBV29-1, the J call TRBJ2-7, with 10 bases matching TRBD1. The CDR3 covers 14 residues. The V and J ends lost 1 base and 2 bases, in that order; junction bases with no gene match: 2. Germline V gene sequence: CDR1 SQVTM, CDR2 ANQGSEA. The CDR3 loop is CSVEGTGGTYEQYF. As DNA, the CDR3 is TGCAGCGTTGAAGGGACAGGGGGAACCTACGAGCAGTACTTC.